Presented here are 4 T cell receptor beta chains from one specimen sequenced in a study of regulatory T cells in long-lasting Graves disease. Time point here: newly diagnosed GD, antithyroid drugs for less than 3 months. The TCR library used RNA extracted from PBMCs. Through Arm-PCR of CDR3 regions and iRepertoire HTBI primers, TCR beta libraries were built. TCRdb passed the multiplex PCR reads through MiXCR, listing each CDR3 protein once. The repertoire includes about 540,000 distinct CDR3 sequences, about 13% of them detected once, and roughly 10% sits in the top ten. The same data also contributed to another study, on T cells in Graves' hyperthyroidism and ophthalmopathy.

Sequenced here: peripheral blood mononuclear cells (PBMCs), sampled at new diagnosis, from a patient treated with antithyroid drugs. The receptors stem from a man aged 25 to 45 with Graves disease.

This clonotype was seen many times. This chain connects TRBV5-6 to TRBJ2-1, with unresolved D. Trimming shortened V by 0 bases and J by 4 bases, and 11 bases separated the two germline ends. The CDR3 has 15 residues. Germline CDR1 is SGHDT and CDR2 is YYEEEE. The CDR3 region has the DNA TGTGCCAGCAGCTTGGGGCCTAGTCAGTACAATGAGCAGTTCTTC. Its translation is CASSLGPSQYNEQFF.

This clonotype showed up just a few times. This rearrangement joins TRBV12-3 or TRBV12-4 to TRBJ2-7; the D gene could be TRBD1 or TRBD2 (5 bases each). Trimming shortened V by 8 bases and J by 3 bases, and 14 bases separated the two germline ends. There are 13 residues in the CDR3. The CDR3 coding sequence is TGTGCCAGCTCAGGGCCCCGGGGCTACGAGCAGTACTTC. As protein: CASSGPRGYEQYF.

At least ten counts were recorded for this clonotype. This chain links TRBV19 with TRBJ2-6, with TRBD2 matching 9 bases. J was trimmed by 0 bases and V by 11 bases; bases with no gene match: 17. Germline CDR1 LNHDA, CDR2 SQIVND (reference sequence). The CDR3 loop spans 19 amino acids. The CDR3 reads CAERLGSGLAISGANVLTF. The CDR3 region has the DNA TGTGCCGAGCGCCTGGGGTCCGGACTAGCGATCTCTGGGGCCAACGTCCTGACTTTC.

This clonotype was recorded many times. This chain connects TRBV27 to TRBJ1-1, with D tentatively TRBD1 (5 bases). Germline-derived CDR1 and CDR2 are MNHEY and SMNVEV (reference sequence). With 0 bases removed from V and 5 bases from J, the gap between germline ends came to 13 bases. This CDR3 is 15 amino acids long. CDR3 loop: CASSLSFGARTEAFF. The CDR3 nucleotides are TGTGCCAGCAGTTTATCTTTCGGGGCGCGGACTGAAGCTTTCTTT.